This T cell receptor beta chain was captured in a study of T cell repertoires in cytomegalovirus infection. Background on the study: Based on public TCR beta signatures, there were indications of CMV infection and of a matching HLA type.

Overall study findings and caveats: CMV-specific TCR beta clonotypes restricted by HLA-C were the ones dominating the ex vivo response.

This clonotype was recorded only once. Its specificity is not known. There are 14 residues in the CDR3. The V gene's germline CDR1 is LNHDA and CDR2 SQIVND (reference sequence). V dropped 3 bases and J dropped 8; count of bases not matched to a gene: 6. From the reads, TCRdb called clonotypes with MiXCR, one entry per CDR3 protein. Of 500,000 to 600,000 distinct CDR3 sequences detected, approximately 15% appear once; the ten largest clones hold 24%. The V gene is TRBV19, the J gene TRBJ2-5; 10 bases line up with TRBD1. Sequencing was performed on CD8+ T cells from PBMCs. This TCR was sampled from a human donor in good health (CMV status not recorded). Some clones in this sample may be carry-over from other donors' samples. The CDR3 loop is CASSIDRGLDTQYF. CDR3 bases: TGTGCCAGTAGTATCGACAGGGGGCTAGATACCCAGTACTTC.